The 6 T cell receptor beta chains below were found in one sample sequenced in a study of Tregs in tolerant kidney transplant recipients. Method: immunoSEQ multiplex PCR; TCRdb's copy keeps in-frame clones and lacks some. The record lists about 52,000 clones, of which the ten most abundant hold about 0.76%. This specimen consisted of CD4+ T cells from blood, obtained before the transplant. These receptors all stem from a human donor who received a combined kidney and bone marrow transplant.

On this clone itself: The read ends 3 residues before the CDR3 terminus; that terminus is restored from the germline J gene. V usage is TRBV5-1 and J usage is TRBJ2-3; the D gene is possibly TRBD2 (7 bases). V dropped 1 base and J dropped 6 bases, with 15 bases sitting between them. Germline V gives CDR1 SGHRS, CDR2 YFSETQ. The CDR3 has 15 residues. The CDR3 region is CASSLRGGRLDTQYF. The sequenced part of the CDR3 DNA is TGCGCCAGCAGCTTGAGGGGGGGCCGGTTGGATACG. The variable domain in full, completed from reference TRBV5-1 and TRBJ2-3, reads KAGVTQTPRYLIKTRGQQVTLSCSPISGHRSVSWYQQTPGQGLQFLFEYFSETQRNKGNFPGRFSGRQFSNSRSEMNVSTLELGDSALYLCASSLRGGRLDTQYFGPGTRLTVL.

In the case of this clone: Coverage ceases 3 residues before the CDR3 finishes, and the germline J gene fills in the end. The V gene is TRBV5-4, the J gene TRBJ1-3; 9 bases align to TRBD1. This CDR3 is built from 15 residues. Losses at the gene ends were 4 bases for V and 1 base for J; bases not matched to a gene: 3. Per the germline V gene, CDR1 is SGHNT and CDR2 is YYREEE (reference sequence). The CDR3 spells CASSPDRGSGNTIYF. The sequenced CDR3 bases are TGTGCCAGCAGCCCGGACAGGGGATCTGGAAACACC.

For this clone: The CDR3 end is not reached by the read, which stops 3 residues before it; the germline J gene fills it in. The chain links TRBV2 to TRBJ2-5; the D gene is possibly TRBD2 (7 bases). The V and J ends lost 2 bases and 5 bases respectively, with 15 bases between them. The length of the CDR3 is 15 residues. Germline lookup yields CDR1 SNHLY and CDR2 FYNNEI. The CDR3 DNA, read in part, is TGTGCCAGCAGTGAAAGGACTAGGGGGTATGAGACC. Translating gives CASSERTRGYET. The complete CDR3 sequence is CASSERTRGYETQYF.

This CDR3 reads CASSEQLRQETQYF. The sequenced CDR3 bases are TGTGCCAGCAGTGAACAGTTAAGACAAGAGACC. The chain links TRBV2 to TRBJ2-5; D unresolved. The read stops 3 residues short of the end of the CDR3; the missing end is completed from the germline J gene. Trimming stripped 2 bases from V and 2 bases from J, with 9 bases between. The germline V gene has CDR1 SNHLY and CDR2 FYNNEI. The CDR3 covers 14 residues.

In the case of this clone: The read ends 3 residues shy of where the CDR3 ends; the end is completed using the germline J gene. The V gene is TRBV30, the J gene TRBJ1-6; 8 bases agree with TRBD1. V dropped 4 bases and J dropped 6; count of bases not matched to a gene: 2. The CDR3 sequence is 13 residues long. The germline V gene encodes CDR1 GTSNPN and CDR2 SVGIG (reference sequence). CDR3 bases read: TGTGCCTGGACGACAGGGGTTAATTCACCC. This sequence encodes CAWTTGVNSP. In full, the CDR3 reads CAWTTGVNSPLHF.

To note about this clone: The read stops 3 residues short of the end of the CDR3; the missing end is completed from the germline J gene. This chain joins TRBV6-4 and TRBJ1-3, with D maybe TRBD1 (5 bases). This CDR3 contains 17 residues. The germline CDR1 and CDR2 sequences are MRHNA and SNTAGT. Between the trimmed V and J ends, which lost 2 bases and 4 bases, there was a span of 18 bases. The CDR3 spells CASSDSLKGNIGNTIYF. The covered CDR3 bases are TGTGCCAGCAGTGACAGTTTGAAGGGGAATATAGGAAACACC.